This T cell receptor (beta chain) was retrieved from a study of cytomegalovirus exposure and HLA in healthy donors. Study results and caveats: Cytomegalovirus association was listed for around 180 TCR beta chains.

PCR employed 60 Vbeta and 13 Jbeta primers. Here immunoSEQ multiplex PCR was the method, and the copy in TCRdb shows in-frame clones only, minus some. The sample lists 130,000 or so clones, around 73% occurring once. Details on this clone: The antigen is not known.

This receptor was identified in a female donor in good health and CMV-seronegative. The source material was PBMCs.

This chain's CDR3 is CSATTGASQFF. The CDR3 DNA is TGCAGTGCTACCACAGGGGCAAGTCAGTTCTTC. The chain uses TRBV20-1 and TRBJ2-1; 7 bases map to TRBD1. The J segment lost 13 bases and the V segment lost 4 bases, leaving 7 bases of the junction unmatched. This CDR3 is 11 amino acids long. The V gene's germline CDR1 is DFQATT and CDR2 SNEGSKA (reference sequence).